The entry below gives a single TCR beta chain sequence along with its context. This record belongs to a study of blood T cell repertoires in COVID-19. Study information: Acute-phase and convalescent COVID-19 samples originated in the United States, Italy and Spain. PBMCs, B-cell-depleted T cells, or T cells were the source of the cDNA or gDNA that made up the material.

The authors' processing: The assay estimated nucleated cells by amplifying reference gene primers. The repertoire was sequenced with immunoSEQ multiplex PCR; TCRdb's copy has only in-frame clones and lacks some. V and J calls and clone size are those listed in that table; D and trimming were worked out from the DNA. The sample holds under 250,000 clones, over 80% seen once. Per the germline V gene, CDR1 is MNHEY and CDR2 is SMNVEV (reference sequence). The V end lost 3 bases, the J end lost 9 bases, and 9 bases lay between the germline ends. The CDR3 has 12 residues. This chain uses TRBV27 with TRBJ2-1, with a possible D match to TRBD1 (6 bases). The clonotype originates from a woman aged 65 to 85 with active or convalescent COVID-19. The sequencing sample was made of peripheral blood. CDR3 in amino acids: CASSLSGVEQFF. In DNA, the CDR3 is TGTGCCAGCAGTTTGTCAGGGGTTGAGCAGTTCTTC.